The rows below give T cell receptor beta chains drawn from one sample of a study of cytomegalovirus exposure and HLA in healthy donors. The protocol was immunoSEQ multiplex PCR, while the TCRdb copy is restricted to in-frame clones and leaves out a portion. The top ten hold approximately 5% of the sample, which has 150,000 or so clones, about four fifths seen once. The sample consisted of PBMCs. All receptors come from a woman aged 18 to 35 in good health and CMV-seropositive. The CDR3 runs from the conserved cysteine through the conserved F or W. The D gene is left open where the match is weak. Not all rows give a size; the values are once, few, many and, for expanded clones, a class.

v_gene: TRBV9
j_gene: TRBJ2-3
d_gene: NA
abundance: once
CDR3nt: TGTGCCAGCAGCGTAGCTGCGGGACAGAACACAGATACGCAGTATTTT
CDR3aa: CASSVAAGQNTDTQYF

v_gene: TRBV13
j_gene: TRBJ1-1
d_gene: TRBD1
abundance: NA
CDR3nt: TGTGCCAGCAGCTCGGGGGGACAGGGTTTCACTGAAGCTTTCTTT
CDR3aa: CASSSGGQGFTEAFF

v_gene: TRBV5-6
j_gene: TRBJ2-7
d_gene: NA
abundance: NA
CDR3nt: TGTGCCAGCAGCGCCCTAAGTGATTTTTACGAGCAGTACTTC
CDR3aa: CASSALSDFYEQYF

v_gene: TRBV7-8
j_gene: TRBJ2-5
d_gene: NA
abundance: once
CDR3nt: TGTGCCAGCAGCCCTCGGAGGAGGGGAACGGGCCAAGAGACCCAGTACTTC
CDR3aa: CASSPRRRGTGQETQYF

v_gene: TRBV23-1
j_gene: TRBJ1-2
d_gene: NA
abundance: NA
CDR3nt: TGCGCCAGCAGTCTCAGGGAGGTCCTCACCCCCTATGGCTACACCTTC
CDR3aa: CASSLREVLTPYGYTF

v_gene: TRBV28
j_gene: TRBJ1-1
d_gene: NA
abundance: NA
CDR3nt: TGTGCCAGCATCGGGGGGGCCTTAGCTTTCTTT
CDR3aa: CASIGGALAFF

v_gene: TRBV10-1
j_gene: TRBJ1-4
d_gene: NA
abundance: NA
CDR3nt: TGCGCCAGCAGTAACGGACTAAACGAAAAACTGTTTTTT
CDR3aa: CASSNGLNEKLFF

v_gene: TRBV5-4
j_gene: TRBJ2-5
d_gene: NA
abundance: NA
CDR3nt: TGTGCCAGCAGCTTGGGAAGTTGGGGCTTGAAGACCCAGTACTTC
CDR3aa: CASSLGSWGLKTQYF

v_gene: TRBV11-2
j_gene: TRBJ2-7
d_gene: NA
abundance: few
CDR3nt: TGTGCCAGCAGCTTAGGCCCTGGACAGCACGAGCAGTACTTC
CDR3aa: CASSLGPGQHEQYF

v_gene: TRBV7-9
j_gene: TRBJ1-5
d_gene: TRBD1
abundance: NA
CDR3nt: TGTGCCAGCAGCTATTCAACAGGGGTCCGCAATCAGCCCCAGCATTTT
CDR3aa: CASSYSTGVRNQPQHF

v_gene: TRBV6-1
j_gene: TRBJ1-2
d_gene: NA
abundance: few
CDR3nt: TGTGCCAGCAGTGAATATGGGGGGGTTGGCTATGGCTACACCTTC
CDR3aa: CASSEYGGVGYGYTF

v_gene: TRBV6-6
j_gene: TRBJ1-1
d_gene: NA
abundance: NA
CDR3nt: TGTGCCAGCAGGGAGGGGAGGGAAACTGAAGCTTTCTTT
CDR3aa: CASREGRETEAFF

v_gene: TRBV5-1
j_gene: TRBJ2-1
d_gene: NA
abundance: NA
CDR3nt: TGCGCCAGCAGCCTGGGAGCACCCCCCAATGAGCAGTTCTTC
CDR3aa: CASSLGAPPNEQFF

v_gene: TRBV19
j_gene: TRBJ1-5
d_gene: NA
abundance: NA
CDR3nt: TGTGCCAGTAGTATAGGACCGGGTCCTAGCAATCAGCCCCAGCATTTT
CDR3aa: CASSIGPGPSNQPQHF

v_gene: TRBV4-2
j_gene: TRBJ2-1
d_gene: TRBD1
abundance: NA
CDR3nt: TGTGCCAGCAGCCAATCCACCAACAGGGGAAGTTCGAATGAGCAGTTCTTC
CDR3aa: CASSQSTNRGSSNEQFF

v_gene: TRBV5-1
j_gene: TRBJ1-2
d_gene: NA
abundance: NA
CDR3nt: TGCGCCAGCAGCCAAGGACAGATTAACTATGGCTACACCTTC
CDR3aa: CASSQGQINYGYTF

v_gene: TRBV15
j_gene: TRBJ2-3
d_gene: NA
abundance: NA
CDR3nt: TGTGCCACCAGCAGAGTTTATACAGATACGCAGTATTTT
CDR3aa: CATSRVYTDTQYF

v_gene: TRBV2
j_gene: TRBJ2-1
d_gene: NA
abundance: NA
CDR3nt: TGTGCCAGCAGAACTACCCACAATGAGCAGTTCTTC
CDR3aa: CASRTTHNEQFF

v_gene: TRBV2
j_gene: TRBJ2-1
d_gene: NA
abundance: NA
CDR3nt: TGTGCCAGCAACCCGGAGCTGAATGAGCAGTTCTTC
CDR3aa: CASNPELNEQFF

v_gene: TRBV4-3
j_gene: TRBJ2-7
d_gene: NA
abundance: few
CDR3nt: TGCGCCAGCAGCCAAGATAGGACGGGGGGCGCCTACGAGCAGTACTTC
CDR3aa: CASSQDRTGGAYEQYF

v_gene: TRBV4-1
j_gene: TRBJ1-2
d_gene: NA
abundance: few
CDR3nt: TGCGCCAGCAGCCAAGATCGTAGCAGGGATGGCTACACCTTC
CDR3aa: CASSQDRSRDGYTF

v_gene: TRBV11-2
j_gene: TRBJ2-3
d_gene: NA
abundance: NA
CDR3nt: TGTGCCAGCAGCTTAGGAGGGGGTGAGGATACGCAGTATTTT
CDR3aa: CASSLGGGEDTQYF

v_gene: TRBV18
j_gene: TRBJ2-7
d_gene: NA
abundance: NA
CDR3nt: TGTGCCAGCTCACTAAACAGGGATAACGAGCAGTACTTC
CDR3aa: CASSLNRDNEQYF

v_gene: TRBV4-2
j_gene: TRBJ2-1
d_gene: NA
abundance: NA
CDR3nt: TGTGCCAGCAGCCTAGGCGGTCAGCAGTTCTTC
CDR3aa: CASSLGGQQFF

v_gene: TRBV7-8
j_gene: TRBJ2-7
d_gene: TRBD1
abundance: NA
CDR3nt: TGTGCCAGCAGCTTAGTTTTGTCAGGGGGCTTCTACGAGCAGTACTTC
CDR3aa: CASSLVLSGGFYEQYF

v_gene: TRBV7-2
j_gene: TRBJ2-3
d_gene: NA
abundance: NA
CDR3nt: TGTGCCAGCGCGGAGGGAGGTGGCACAGATACGCAGTATTTT
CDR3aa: CASAEGGGTDTQYF

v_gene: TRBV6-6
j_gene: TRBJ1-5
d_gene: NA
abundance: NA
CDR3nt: TGTGCCAGCGTTTCAGGTTCCAATCAGCCCCAGCATTTT
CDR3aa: CASVSGSNQPQHF

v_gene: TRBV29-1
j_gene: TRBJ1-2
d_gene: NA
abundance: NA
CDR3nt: TGCAGCGTTGCAGGGAGGGGCTACACCTTC
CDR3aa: CSVAGRGYTF

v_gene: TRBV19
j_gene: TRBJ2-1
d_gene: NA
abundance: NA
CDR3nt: TGTGCCAGTAGTTCCCGGGGGAGCAATGAGCAGTTCTTC
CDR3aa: CASSSRGSNEQFF

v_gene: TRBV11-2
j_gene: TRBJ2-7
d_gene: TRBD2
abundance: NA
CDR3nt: TGTGCCAGCAGCCCTGTGGCGGGGGGGATGCTCGAGCAGTACTTC
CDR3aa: CASSPVAGGMLEQYF

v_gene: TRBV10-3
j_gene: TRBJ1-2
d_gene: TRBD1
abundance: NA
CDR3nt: TGTGCCATCAATCAGGGTCGGGAGACAGGGGCAAACTATGGCTACACCTTC
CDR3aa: CAINQGRETGANYGYTF